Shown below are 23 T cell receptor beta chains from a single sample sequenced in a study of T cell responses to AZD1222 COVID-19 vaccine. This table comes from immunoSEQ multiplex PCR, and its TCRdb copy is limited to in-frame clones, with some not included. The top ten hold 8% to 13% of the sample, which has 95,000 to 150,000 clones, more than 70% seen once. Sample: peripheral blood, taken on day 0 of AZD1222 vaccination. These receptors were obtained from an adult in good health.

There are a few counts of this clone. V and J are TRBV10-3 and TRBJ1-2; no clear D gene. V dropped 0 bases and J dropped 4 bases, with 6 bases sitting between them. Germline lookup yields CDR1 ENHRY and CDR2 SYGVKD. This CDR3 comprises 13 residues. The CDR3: CAISESGSYGYTF. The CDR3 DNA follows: TGTGCCATCAGTGAGTCAGGGAGCTATGGCTACACCTTC.

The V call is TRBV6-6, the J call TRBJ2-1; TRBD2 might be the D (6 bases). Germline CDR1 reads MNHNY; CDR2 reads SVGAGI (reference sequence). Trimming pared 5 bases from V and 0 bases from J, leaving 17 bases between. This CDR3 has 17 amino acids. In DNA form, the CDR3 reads TGTGCCAGCAGTCCATGGATCCGGGGGAGCTCCTACAATGAGCAGTTCTTC. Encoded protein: CASSPWIRGSSYNEQFF.

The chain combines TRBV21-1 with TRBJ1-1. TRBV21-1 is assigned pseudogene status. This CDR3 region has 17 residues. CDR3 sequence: CASSKEARRGWGTEAFF. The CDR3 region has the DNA TGTGCCAGCAGCAAAGAGGCTCGGAGGGGATGGGGCACTGAAGCTTTCTTT.

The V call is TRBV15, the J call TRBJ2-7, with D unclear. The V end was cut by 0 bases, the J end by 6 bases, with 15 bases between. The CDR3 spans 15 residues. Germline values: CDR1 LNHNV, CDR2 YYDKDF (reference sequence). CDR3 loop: CATSRERVVASEQYF. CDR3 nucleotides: TGTGCCACCAGCAGAGAACGCGTTGTAGCCTCCGAGCAGTACTTC. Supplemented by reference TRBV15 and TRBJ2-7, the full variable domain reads DAMVIQNPRYQVTQFGKPVTLSCSQTLNHNVMYWYQQKSSQAPKLLFHYYDKDFNNEADTPDNFQSRRPNTSFCFLDIRSPGLGDTAMYLCATSRERVVASEQYFGPGTRLTVT.

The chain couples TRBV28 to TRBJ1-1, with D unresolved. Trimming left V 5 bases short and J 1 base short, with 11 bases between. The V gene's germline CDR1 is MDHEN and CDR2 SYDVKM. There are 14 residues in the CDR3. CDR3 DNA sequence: TGTGCCAGCAGTCCAGCGCGGTGGAACACTGAAGCTTTCTTT. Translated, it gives CASSPARWNTEAFF.

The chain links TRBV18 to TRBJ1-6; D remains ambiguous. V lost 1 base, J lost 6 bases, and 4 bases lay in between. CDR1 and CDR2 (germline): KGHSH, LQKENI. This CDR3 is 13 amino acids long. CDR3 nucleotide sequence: TGTGCCAGCTCACCACAGGGTAATTCACCCCTCCACTTT. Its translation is CASSPQGNSPLHF.

The CDR3 spells CASSEYGTDEAFF. The CDR3 nucleotides read TGTGCCAGCAGTGAATATGGGACAGATGAAGCTTTCTTT. This sequence joins TRBV25-1 and TRBJ1-1; TRBD1 matches at 7 bases. There are 13 residues in the CDR3. J lost 7 bases, V lost 0 bases, and 2 bases had no gene match. Germline V CDR1 and CDR2: MGHDK, SYGVNS.

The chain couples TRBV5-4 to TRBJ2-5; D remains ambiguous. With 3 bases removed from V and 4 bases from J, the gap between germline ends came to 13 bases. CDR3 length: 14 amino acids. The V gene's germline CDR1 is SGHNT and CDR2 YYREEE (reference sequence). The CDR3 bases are TGTGCCAGCAGCTCTAATCCAGTCCTAGAGACCCAGTACTTC. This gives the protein CASSSNPVLETQYF.

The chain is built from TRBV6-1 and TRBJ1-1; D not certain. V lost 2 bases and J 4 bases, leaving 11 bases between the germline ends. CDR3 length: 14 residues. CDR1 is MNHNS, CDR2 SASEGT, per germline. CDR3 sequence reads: CASSETGSGTEAFF. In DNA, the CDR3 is TGTGCCAGCAGTGAAACTGGGTCGGGCACTGAAGCTTTCTTT.

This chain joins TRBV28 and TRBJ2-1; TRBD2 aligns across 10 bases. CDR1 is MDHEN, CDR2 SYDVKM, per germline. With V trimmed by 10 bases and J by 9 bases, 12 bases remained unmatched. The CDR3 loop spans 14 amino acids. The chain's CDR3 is CAIKEAGGLGEQFF. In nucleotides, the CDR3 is TGTGCCATCAAAGAAGCGGGAGGGCTCGGTGAGCAGTTCTTC.

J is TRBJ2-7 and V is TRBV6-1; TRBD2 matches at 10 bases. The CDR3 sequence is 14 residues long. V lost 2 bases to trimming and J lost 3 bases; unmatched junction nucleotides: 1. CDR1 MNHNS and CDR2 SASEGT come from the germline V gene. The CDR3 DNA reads TGTGCCAGCAGTGAACTAGCGGGAGACTACGAGCAGTACTTC. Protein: CASSELAGDYEQYF.

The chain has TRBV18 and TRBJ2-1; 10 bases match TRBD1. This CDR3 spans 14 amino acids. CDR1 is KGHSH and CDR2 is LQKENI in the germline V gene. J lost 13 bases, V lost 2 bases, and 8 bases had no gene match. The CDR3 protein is CASSPGTGDSVQFF. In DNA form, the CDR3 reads TGTGCCAGCTCACCAGGGACAGGGGACAGTGTCCAGTTCTTC.

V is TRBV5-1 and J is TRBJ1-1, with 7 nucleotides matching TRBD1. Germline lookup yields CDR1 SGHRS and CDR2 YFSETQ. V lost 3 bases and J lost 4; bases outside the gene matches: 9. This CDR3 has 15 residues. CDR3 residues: CASSWGQSGTTEAFF. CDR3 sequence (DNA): TGCGCCAGCAGCTGGGGACAGTCCGGGACCACTGAAGCTTTCTTT.

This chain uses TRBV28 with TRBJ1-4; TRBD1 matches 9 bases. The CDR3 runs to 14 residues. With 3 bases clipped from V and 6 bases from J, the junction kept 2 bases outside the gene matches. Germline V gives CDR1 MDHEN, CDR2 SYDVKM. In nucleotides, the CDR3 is TGTGCCAGCAGTTTGACAGGGGGGCATGAAAAACTGTTTTTT. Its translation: CASSLTGGHEKLFF.

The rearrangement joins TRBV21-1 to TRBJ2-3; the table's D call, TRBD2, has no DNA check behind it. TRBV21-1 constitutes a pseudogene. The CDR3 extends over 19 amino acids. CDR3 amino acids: CASSKGILEGWGGTDTQYF. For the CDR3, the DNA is TGTGCCAGCAGCAAAGGTATTCTGGAGGGGTGGGGTGGCACAGATACGCAGTATTTT.

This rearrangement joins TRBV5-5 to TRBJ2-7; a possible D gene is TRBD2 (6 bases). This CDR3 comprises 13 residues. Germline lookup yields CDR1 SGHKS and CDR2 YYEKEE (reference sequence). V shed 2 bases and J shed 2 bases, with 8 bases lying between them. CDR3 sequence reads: CASSFGGAYEQYF. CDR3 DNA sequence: TGTGCCAGCAGCTTCGGGGGAGCCTACGAGCAGTACTTC. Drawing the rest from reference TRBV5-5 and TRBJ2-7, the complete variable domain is DAGVTQSPTHLIKTRGQQVTLRCSPISGHKSVSWYQQVLGQGPQFIFQYYEKEERGRGNFPDRFSARQFPNYSSELNVNALLLGDSALYLCASSFGGAYEQYFGPGTRLTVT.

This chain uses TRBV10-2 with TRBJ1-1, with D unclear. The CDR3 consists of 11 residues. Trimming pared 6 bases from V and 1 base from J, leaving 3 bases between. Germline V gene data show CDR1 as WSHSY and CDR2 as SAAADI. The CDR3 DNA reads TGCGCCAGCAGGGGGAACACTGAAGCTTTCTTT. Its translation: CASRGNTEAFF.

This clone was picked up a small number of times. DNA for the CDR3: TGCGCCAGCAGCGGGGAGAGCGGGGTCTCCTACGAGCAGTACTTC. The encoded protein is CASSGESGVSYEQYF. The rearrangement uses TRBV5-1 and TRBJ2-7; the match to TRBD2 covers 7 bases. CDR1 SGHRS and CDR2 YFSETQ come from the germline V gene. J lost 0 bases, V lost 4 bases, and 7 bases had no gene match. The CDR3 spans 15 residues. Complete variable domain (other parts from reference TRBV5-1 and TRBJ2-7): KAGVTQTPRYLIKTRGQQVTLSCSPISGHRSVSWYQQTPGQGLQFLFEYFSETQRNKGNFPGRFSGRQFSNSRSEMNVSTLELGDSALYLCASSGESGVSYEQYFGPGTRLTVT.

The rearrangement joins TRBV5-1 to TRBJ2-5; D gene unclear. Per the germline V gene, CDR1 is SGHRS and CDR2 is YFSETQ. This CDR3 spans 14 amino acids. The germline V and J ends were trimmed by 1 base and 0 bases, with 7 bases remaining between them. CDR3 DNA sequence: TGCGCCAGCAGCTTGCGTGGGGACCAAGAGACCCAGTACTTC. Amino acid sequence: CASSLRGDQETQYF.

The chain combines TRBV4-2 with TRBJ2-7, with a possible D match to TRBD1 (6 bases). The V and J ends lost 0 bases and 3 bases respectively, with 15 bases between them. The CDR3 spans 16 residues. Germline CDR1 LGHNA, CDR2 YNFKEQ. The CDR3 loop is CASSQDQQGMGYEQYF. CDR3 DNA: TGTGCCAGCAGCCAAGATCAACAGGGCATGGGCTACGAGCAGTACTTC.

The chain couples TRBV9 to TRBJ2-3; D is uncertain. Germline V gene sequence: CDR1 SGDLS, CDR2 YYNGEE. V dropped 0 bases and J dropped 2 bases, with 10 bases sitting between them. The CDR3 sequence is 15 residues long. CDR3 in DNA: TGTGCCAGCAGCGTAGCGGGCACCTACACAGATACGCAGTATTTT. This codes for CASSVAGTYTDTQYF.

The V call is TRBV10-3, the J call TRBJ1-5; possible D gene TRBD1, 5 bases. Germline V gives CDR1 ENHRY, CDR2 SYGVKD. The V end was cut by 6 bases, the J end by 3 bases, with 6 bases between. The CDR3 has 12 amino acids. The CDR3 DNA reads TGTGCCATCAGGGACAACAATCAGCCCCAGCATTTT. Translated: CAIRDNNQPQHF.

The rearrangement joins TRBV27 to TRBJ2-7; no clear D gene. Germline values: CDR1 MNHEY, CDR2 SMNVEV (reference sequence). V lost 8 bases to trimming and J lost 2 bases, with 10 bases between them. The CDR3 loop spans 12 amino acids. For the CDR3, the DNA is TGTGCCAGCGATAAGGGCCCCTACGAGCAGTACTTC. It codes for CASDKGPYEQYF.